This TCR beta chain emerged from a study of metastatic and nonmetastatic thyroid tumors. Whole-study context: Repertoire data that came from the blood and tumor or nodule tissue of malignant and benign thyroid patients were compared. General study findings and limits: Benign nodules reportedly had significantly lower TCR beta diversity than malignant thyroid tumors in blood and tumor.

This CDR3 is built from 13 residues. Germline V lookup: CDR1 SGHNT, CDR2 YYREEE (reference sequence). Deletions cut 1 base from V and 7 bases from J, with 11 bases between. Original data processing: A papillary thyroid cancer distant-metastasis classifier was built from CDR3 differences across clinicopathological groups. TCRdb re-analyzed the PCR reads through MiXCR. TCRdb's processing, not the authors', yielded these V and J calls. The data show approximately 30,000 clones, with approximately 17% seen just once and 5.5% to 7.5% held by the top ten. Thyroid surgery had not been preceded by any treatment in any patient. This clone was picked up many times. The antigen remains undetermined.

Material: blood. The TCR was taken from a female donor with papillary thyroid cancer or a benign thyroid nodule (not recorded which). Some clones in this sample may be carry-over from other donors' samples. The chain links TRBV5-4 to TRBJ2-5; D may be TRBD2 (5 bases). The CDR3 DNA reads TGTGCCAGCAGCTTGTCGGCAGAGGGGACCCAGTACTTC. Encoded protein: CASSLSAEGTQYF.